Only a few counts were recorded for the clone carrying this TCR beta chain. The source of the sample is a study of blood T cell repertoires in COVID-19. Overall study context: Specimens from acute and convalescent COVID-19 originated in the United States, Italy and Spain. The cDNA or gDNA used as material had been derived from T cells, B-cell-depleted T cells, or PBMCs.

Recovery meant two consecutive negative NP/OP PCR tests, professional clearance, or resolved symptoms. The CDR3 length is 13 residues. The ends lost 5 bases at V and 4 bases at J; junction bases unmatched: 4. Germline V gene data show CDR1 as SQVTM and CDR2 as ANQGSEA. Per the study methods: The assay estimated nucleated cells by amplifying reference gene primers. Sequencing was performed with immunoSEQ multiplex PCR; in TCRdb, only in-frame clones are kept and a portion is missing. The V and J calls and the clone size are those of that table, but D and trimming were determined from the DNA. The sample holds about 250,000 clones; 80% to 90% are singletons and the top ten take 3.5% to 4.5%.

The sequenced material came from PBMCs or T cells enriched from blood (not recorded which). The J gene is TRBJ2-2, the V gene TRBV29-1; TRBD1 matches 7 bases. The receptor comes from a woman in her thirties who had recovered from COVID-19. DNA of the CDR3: TGCAGCGTTAACAGGGGTACCACCGGGGAGCTGTTTTTT. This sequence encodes CSVNRGTTGELFF.